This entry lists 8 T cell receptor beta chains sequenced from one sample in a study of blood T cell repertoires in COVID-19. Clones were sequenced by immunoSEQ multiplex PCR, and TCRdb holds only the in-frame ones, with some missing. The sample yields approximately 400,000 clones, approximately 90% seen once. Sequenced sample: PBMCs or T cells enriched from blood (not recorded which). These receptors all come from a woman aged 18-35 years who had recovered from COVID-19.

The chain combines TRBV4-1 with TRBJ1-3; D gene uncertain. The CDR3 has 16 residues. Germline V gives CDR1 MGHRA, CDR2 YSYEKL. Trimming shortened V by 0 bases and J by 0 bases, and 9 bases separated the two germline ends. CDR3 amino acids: CASSQDIHSSGNTIYF. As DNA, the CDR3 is TGCGCCAGCAGCCAAGACATCCACAGCTCTGGAAACACCATATATTTT.

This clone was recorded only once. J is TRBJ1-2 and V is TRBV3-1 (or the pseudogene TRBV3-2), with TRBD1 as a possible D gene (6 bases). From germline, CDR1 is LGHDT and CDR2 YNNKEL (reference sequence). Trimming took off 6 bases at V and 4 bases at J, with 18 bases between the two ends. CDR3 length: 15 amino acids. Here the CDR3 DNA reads TGTGCCAGCAGTACAACAGGGTCGTCAATCTATGGCTACACCTTC. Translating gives CASSTTGSSIYGYTF.

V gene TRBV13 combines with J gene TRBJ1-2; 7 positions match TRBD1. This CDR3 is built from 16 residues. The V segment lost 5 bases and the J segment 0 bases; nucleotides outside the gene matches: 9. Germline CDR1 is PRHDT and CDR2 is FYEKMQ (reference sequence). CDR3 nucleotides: TGTGCCAGCAGCATACAGGGGACCCCTTCTAACTATGGCTACACCTTC. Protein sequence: CASSIQGTPSNYGYTF.

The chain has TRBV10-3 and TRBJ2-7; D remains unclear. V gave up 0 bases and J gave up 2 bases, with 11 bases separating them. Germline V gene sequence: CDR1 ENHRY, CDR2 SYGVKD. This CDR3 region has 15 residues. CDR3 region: CAISESQLSTYEQYF. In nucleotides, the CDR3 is TGTGCCATCAGTGAGTCGCAGTTGTCCACCTACGAGCAGTACTTC.

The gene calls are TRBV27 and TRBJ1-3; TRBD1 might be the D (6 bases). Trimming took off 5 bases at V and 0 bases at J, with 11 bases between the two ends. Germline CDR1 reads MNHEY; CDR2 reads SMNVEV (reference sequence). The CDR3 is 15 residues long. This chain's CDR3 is CASSARTDSGNTIYF. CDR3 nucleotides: TGTGCCAGCAGTGCCCGGACAGACTCTGGAAACACCATATATTTT.

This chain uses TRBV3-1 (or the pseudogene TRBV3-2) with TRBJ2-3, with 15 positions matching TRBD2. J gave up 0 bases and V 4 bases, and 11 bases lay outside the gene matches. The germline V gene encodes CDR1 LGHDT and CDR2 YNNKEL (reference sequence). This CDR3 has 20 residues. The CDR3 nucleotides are TGTGCCAGCAGCCTTTCGGGACTAGCGGGGGGATACTCTAGCACAGATACGCAGTATTTT. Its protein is CASSLSGLAGGYSSTDTQYF.

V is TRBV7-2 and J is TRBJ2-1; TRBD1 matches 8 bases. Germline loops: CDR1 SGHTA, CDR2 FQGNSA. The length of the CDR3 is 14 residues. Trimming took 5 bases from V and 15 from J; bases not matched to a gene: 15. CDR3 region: CASSPVDRAPTAFF. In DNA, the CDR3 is TGTGCCAGCAGCCCTGTGGACAGGGCCCCCACGGCGTTCTTC.

In nucleotides, the CDR3 is TGTGCCAGCTCACCATCTACAGGAGTAAACTATGGCTACACCTTC. Translated: CASSPSTGVNYGYTF. V usage is TRBV18 and J usage is TRBJ1-2, with D possibly TRBD1 on 5 matching bases. The CDR3 is made up of 15 amino acids. CDR1 and CDR2 from the germline V gene are KGHSH and LQKENI. The V end was cut by 2 bases, the J end by 2 bases, with 12 bases between.